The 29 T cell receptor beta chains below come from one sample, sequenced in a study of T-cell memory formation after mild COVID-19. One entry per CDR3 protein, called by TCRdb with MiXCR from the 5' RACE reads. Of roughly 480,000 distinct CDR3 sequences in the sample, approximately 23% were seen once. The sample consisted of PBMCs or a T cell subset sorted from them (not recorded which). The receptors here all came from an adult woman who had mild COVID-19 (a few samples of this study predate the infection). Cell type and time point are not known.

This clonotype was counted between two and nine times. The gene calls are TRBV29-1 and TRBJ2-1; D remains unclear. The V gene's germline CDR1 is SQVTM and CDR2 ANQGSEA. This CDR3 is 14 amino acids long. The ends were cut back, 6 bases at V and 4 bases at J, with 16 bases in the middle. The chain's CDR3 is CSVPMGPPYNEQFF. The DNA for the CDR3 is TGCAGCGTGCCGATGGGTCCTCCTTACAATGAGCAGTTCTTC.

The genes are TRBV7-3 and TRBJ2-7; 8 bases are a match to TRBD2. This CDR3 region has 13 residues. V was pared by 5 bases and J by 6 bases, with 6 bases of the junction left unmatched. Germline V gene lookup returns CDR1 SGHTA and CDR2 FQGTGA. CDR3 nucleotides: TGTGCCAGCAGCCCACGGGGGGGATTCGAGCAGTACTTC. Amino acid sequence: CASSPRGGFEQYF.

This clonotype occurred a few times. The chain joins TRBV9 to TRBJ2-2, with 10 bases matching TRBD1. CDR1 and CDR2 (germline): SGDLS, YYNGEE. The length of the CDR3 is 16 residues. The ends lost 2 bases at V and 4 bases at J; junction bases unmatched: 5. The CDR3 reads CASSVRDRGITGELFF. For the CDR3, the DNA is TGTGCCAGCAGCGTCCGGGACAGGGGAATCACCGGGGAGCTGTTTTTT.

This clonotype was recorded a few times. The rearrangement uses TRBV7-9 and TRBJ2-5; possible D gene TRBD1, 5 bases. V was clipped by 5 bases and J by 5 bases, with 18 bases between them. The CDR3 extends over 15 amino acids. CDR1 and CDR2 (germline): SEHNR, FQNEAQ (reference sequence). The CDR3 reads CASSIKQVIGETQYF. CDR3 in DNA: TGTGCCAGCAGCATAAAACAGGTGATCGGGGAGACCCAGTACTTC.

This chain's CDR3 is CSVEDDETYGYTF. CDR3 coding DNA: TGCAGCGTTGAAGATGATGAGACCTATGGCTACACCTTC. The genes are TRBV29-1 and TRBJ1-2; D gene uncertain. The V gene's germline CDR1 is SQVTM and CDR2 ANQGSEA. V was shortened by 0 bases and J by 4 bases, with 9 bases between the two germline ends. The CDR3 is made up of 13 amino acids.

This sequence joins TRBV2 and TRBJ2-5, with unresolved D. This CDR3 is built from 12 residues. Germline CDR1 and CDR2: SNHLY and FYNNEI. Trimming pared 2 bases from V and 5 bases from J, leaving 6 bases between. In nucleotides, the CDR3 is TGTGCCAGCAGTGAAATAACGGAGACCCAGTACTTC. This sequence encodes CASSEITETQYF.

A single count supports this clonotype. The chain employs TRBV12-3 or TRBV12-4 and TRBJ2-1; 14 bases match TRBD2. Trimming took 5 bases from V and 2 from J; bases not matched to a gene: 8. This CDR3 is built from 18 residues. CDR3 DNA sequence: TGTGCCAGCAGTCGATCGGGACTAGCGGGGGTGACCTACAATGAGCAGTTCTTC. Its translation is CASSRSGLAGVTYNEQFF.

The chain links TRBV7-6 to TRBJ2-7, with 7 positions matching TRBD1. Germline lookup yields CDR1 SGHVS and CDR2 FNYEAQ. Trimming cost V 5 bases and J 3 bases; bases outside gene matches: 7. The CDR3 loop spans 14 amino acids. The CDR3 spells CASSTGDHYYEQYF. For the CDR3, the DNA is TGTGCCAGCAGCACAGGGGACCATTACTACGAGCAGTACTTC. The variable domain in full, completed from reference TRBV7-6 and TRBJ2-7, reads GAGVSQSPRYKVTKRGQDVALRCDPISGHVSLYWYRQALGQGPEFLTYFNYEAQQDKSGLPNDRFSAERPEGSISTLTIQRTEQRDSAMYRCASSTGDHYYEQYFGPGTRLTVT.

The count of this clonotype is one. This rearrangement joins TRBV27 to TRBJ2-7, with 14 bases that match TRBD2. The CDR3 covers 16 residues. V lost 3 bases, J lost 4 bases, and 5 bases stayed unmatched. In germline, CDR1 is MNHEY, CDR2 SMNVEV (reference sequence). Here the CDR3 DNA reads TGTGCCAGCAGTTTCCGACTAGCGGGGGGGACGTACGAGCAGTACTTC. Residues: CASSFRLAGGTYEQYF.

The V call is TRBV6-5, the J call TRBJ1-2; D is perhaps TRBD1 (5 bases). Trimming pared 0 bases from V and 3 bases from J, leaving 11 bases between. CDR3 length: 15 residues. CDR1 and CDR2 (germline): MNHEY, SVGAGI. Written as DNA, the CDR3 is TGTGCCAGCAGTTACTCGTGGGACGGCTACTATGGCTACACCTTC. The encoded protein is CASSYSWDGYYGYTF.

The CDR3 reads CASSAQRRTGGYGYTF. DNA of the CDR3: TGTGCCAGTAGTGCCCAAAGACGGACAGGGGGGTATGGCTACACCTTC. The chain recombines TRBV19 with TRBJ1-2; 10 nucleotides line up with TRBD1. The CDR3 length is 16 residues. Trimming cost V 5 bases and J 5 bases; bases outside gene matches: 11. Germline V gene lookup returns CDR1 LNHDA and CDR2 SQIVND (reference sequence).

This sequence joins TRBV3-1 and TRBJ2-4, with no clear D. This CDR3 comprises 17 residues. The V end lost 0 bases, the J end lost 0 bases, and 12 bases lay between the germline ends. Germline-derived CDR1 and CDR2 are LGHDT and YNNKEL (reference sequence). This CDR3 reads CASSQDPPQGAKNIQYF. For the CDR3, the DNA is TGTGCCAGCAGCCAAGATCCCCCTCAAGGAGCCAAAAACATTCAGTACTTC.

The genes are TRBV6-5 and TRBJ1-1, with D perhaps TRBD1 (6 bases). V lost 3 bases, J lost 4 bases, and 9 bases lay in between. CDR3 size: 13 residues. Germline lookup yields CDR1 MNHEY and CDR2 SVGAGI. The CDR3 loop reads CASSYRTATEAFF. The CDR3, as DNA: TGTGCCAGCAGTTATCGGACAGCCACTGAAGCTTTCTTT.

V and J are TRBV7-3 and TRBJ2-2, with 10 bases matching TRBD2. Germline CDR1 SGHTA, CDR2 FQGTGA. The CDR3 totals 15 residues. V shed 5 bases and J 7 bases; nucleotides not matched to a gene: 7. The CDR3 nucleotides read TGTGCCAGCAGCCACCTAGCGGGAGAGATCGGGGAGCTGTTTTTT. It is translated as CASSHLAGEIGELFF.

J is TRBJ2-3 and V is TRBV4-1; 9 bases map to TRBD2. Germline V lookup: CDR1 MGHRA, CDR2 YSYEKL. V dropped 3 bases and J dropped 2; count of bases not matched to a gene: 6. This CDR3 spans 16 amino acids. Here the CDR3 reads CASSHIAGEITDTQYF. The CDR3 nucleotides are TGCGCCAGCAGCCACATAGCGGGGGAGATCACAGATACGCAGTATTTT.

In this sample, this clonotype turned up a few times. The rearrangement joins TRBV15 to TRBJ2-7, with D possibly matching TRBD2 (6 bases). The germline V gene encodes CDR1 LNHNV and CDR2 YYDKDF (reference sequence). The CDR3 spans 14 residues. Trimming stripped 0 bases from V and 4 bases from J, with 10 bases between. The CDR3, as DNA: TGTGCCACCAGCAGAGATTGGAGGGGATACGAGCAGTACTTC. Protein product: CATSRDWRGYEQYF.

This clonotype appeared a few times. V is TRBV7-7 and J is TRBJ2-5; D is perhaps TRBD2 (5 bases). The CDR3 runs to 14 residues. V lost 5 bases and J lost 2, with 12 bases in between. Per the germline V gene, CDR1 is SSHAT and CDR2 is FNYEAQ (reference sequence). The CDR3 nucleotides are TGTGCCAGCAGCATAGGACTGGGACAAGAGACCCAGTACTTC. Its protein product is CASSIGLGQETQYF.

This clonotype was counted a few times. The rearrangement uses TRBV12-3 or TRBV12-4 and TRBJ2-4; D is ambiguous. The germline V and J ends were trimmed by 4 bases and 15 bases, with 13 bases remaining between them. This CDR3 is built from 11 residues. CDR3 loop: CASSSTEARYF. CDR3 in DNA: TGTGCCAGCAGTTCAACGGAAGCAAGGTACTTC.

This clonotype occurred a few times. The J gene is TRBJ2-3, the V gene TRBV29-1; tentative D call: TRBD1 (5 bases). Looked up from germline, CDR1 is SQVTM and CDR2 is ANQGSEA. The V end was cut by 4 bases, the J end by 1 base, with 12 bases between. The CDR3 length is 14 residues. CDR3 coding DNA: TGCAGCGTTGTTGGGGCTGTCGGCACAGATACGCAGTATTTT. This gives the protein CSVVGAVGTDTQYF.

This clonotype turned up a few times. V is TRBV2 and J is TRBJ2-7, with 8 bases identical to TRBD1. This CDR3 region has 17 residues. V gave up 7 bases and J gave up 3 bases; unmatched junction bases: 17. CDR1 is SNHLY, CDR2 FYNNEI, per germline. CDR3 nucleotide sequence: TGTGCCAGCACAGTGGGACAGGCAATTCTCCGTGTCTACGAGCAGTACTTC. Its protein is CASTVGQAILRVYEQYF.

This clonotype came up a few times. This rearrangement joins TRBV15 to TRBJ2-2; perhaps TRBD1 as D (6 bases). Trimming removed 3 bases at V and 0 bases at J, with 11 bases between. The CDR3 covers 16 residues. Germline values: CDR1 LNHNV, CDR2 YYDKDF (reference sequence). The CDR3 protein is CATSRLDSSNTGELFF. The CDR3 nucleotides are TGTGCCACCAGCAGGCTGGACAGCTCGAACACCGGGGAGCTGTTTTTT.

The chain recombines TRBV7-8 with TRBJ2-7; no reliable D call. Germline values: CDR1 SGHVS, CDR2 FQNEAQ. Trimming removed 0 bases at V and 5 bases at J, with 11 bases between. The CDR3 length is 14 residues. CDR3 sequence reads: CASSLAQVVHEQYF. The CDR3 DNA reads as TGTGCCAGCAGCTTAGCGCAAGTAGTTCACGAGCAGTACTTC.

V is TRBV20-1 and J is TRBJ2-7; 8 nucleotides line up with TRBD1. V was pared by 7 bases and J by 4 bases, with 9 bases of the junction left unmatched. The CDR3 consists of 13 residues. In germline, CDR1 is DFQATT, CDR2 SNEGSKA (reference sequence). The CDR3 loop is CSVAGQGLYEQYF. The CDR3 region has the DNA TGCAGTGTTGCAGGACAGGGCTTATACGAGCAGTACTTC.

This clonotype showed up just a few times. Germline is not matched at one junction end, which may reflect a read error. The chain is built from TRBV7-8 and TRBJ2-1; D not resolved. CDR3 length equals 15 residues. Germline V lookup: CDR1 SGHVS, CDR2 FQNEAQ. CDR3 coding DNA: TGTGCCAGCAGCCCCCATCGCGGCTCCAACAATGAGCAGTTCTTC. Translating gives CASSPHRGSNNEQFF.

CDR3 bases: TGTGCCAGCAGCTTAGGGGGGCGAGAGGATGAAAAACTGTTTTTT. Translating it yields CASSLGGREDEKLFF. The chain joins TRBV7-2 to TRBJ1-4, with a weak D call TRBD1 (6 bases). Trimming removed 1 base at V and 6 bases at J, with 12 bases between. Germline V gene sequence: CDR1 SGHTA, CDR2 FQGNSA. This CDR3 comprises 15 residues.

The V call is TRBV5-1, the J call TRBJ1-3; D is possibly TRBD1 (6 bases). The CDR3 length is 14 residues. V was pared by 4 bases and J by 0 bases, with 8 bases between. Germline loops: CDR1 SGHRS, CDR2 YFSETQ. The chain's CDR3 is CASSQDSSGNTIYF. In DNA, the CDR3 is TGCGCCAGCAGCCAGGACAGCTCTGGAAACACCATATATTTT. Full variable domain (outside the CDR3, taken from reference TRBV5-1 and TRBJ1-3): KAGVTQTPRYLIKTRGQQVTLSCSPISGHRSVSWYQQTPGQGLQFLFEYFSETQRNKGNFPGRFSGRQFSNSRSEMNVSTLELGDSALYLCASSQDSSGNTIYFGEGSWLTVV.

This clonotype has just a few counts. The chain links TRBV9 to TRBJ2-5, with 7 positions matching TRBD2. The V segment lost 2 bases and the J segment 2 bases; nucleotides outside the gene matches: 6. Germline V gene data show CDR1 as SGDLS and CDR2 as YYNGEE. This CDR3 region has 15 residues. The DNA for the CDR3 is TGTGCCAGCAGCGTGATTAGCGGGCCTCAAGAGACCCAGTACTTC. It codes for CASSVISGPQETQYF.

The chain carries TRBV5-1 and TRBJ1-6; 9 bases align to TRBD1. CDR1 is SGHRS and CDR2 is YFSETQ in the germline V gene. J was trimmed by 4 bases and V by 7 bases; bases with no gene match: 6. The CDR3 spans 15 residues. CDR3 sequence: CASHPGTGYNSPLHF. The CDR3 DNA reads TGCGCCAGCCACCCCGGGACAGGGTATAATTCACCCCTCCACTTT.

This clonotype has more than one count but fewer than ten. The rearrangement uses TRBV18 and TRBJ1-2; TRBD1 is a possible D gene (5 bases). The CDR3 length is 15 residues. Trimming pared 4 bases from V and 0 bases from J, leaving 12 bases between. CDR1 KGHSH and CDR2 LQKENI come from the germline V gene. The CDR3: CASSRGTEANYGYTF. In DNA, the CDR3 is TGTGCCAGCTCACGTGGGACGGAAGCTAACTATGGCTACACCTTC.